These 2 T cell receptor beta chains came from one sample sequenced in a study of shared clonotypes between healthy human individuals. TCRdb keeps only in-frame clones here, not all; method: immunoSEQ multiplex PCR. Of approximately 2,000,000 clones in the sample, 85% to 95% are singletons; the top ten hold about 0.41%. Sequencing input: naive CD4+ T cells from PBMCs. Sample subset: CD45RA+ positively selected. The receptors were gathered from a man in his late teens or twenties in good health. Some clones in this sample may be carry-over from other donors' samples.

The chain's CDR3 is CASSILAGDDNEQFF. The CDR3 DNA sequence: TGTGCCAGCAGCATACTAGCGGGAGATGACAATGAGCAGTTCTTC. This chain joins TRBV7-3 and TRBJ2-1; TRBD2 matches 11 bases. Germline CDR1 and CDR2: SGHTA and FQGTGA. The CDR3 has 15 residues. Trimming at V came to 5 bases and at J to 5 bases, leaving 5 bases not matched to a gene.

This chain uses TRBV5-1 with TRBJ1-1; a possible D gene is TRBD1 (5 bases). Germline loops: CDR1 SGHRS, CDR2 YFSETQ. Trimming took 4 bases from V and 4 from J, leaving 11 bases between them. The CDR3 contains 13 residues. CDR3 amino acids: CASSPRGATEAFF. The CDR3 DNA reads as TGCGCCAGCAGCCCACGTGGGGCCACTGAAGCTTTCTTT.